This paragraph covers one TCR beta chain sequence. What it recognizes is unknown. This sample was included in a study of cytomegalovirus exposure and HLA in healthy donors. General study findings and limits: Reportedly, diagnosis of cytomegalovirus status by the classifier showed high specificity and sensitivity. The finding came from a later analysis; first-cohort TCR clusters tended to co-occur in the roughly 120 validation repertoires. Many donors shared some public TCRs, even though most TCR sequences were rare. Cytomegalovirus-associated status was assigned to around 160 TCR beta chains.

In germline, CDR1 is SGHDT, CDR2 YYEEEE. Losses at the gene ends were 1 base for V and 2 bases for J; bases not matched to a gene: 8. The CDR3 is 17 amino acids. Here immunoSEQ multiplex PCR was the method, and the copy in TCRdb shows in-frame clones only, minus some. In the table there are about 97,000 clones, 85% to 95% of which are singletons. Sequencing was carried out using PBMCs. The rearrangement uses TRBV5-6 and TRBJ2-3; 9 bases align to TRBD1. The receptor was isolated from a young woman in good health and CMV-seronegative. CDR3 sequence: CASSLWLTGGPTDTQYF. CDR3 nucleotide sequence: TGTGCCAGCAGCTTGTGGCTGACAGGGGGGCCCACAGATACGCAGTATTTT.